What follows describes a single T cell receptor (beta chain). Its antigen is as yet unknown. CDR3 length: 14 amino acids. Trimming stripped 0 bases from V and 8 bases from J, with 11 bases between. The germline gives CDR1 MGHRA, CDR2 YSYEKL. The PCR employed 60 Vbeta primers together with 13 Jbeta primers. Libraries were prepared by immunoSEQ multiplex PCR; TCRdb keeps only in-frame clonotypes and omits some of them. Among about 200,000 clones listed, 81% were seen once. This entry belongs to a study of cytomegalovirus exposure and HLA in healthy donors. Whole-study findings and limits: Apart from CMV serostatus, no immune exposure information was available. In a later analysis, parvovirus B19, influenza, CMV and Epstein-Barr virus appeared linked to several top co-occurrence clusters. Specific recognition of CMV antigens was confirmed in vitro for a few chains (all CMV-associated).

This TCR was recovered from a man aged 35 to 55 in good health and CMV-seropositive. Specimen: PBMCs. The V gene is TRBV4-1, the J gene TRBJ1-5; TRBD1 is a possible D gene (6 bases). CDR3 loop: CASSQDRGGKPQHF. In nucleotides, the CDR3 is TGCGCCAGCAGCCAAGATAGGGGGGGCAAGCCCCAGCATTTT.